This paragraph covers one TCR beta chain sequence. Its antigen is not identified. These data come from a study of vaccination and CD4 T cells after COVID-19. Study context: Investigators took post-vaccine samples a median 72 days after dose two, within a range of 14 to 241.

Regarding time point: late sampling 161 to 241 days after vaccination in a few convalescent patients. Sample treatment: roughly nine-day PBMC culture with coronavirus spike peptide pools or control peptides (ViraFEST assay). Sequencing of the DNA from cultured CD4+ T cells was carried out with the Oncomine TCR Beta short-read assay. It was from cultured CD4+ T cells that genomic DNA was extracted. TCRdb analysed the PCR reads with MiXCR anew, one entry per CDR3 protein. The sample includes around 25,000 distinct CDR3 sequences, about two fifths of them seen just once. The V and J ends lost 2 bases and 0 bases respectively, with 9 bases between them. There are 14 residues in the CDR3. Germline CDR1 is DFQATT and CDR2 is SNEGSKA (reference sequence).

The rearrangement links TRBV20-1 to TRBJ2-3, with D possibly TRBD2 on 6 matching bases. Here the sequenced sample was CD4+ T cells from blood, cultured in vitro, taken about 7 months after SARS-CoV-2 vaccination. This sequence was found in a human donor who had recovered from COVID-19. Here the CDR3 reads CSARMSGSTDTQYF. In DNA, the CDR3 is TGCAGTGCTAGAATGAGCGGGAGCACAGATACGCAGTATTTT.